In this sample, the clone carrying this TCR beta chain turned up once. At deep level, the assay was performed. Measured with immunoSEQ multiplex PCR; TCRdb has only the in-frame clones, and not every one. The sample lists more than 1,200,000 clones, approximately 98.5% seen once, with roughly 0.35% in the top ten. CDR1 and CDR2 from the germline V gene are SGHTA and FQGNSA. J gave up 0 bases and V 3 bases, and 2 bases lay outside the gene matches. The CDR3 has 17 residues. This sample is drawn from a study of shared clonotypes between healthy human individuals. V gene TRBV7-2 combines with J gene TRBJ2-7; TRBD2 agrees at 16 bases. Sequenced input: naive CD4+ T cells sorted from blood. Subset meaning: CD45RA+ positively selected. This TCR derives from a man between 25 and 39 years old in good health. CDR3 coding DNA: TGTGCCAGCAGCTTCGGGACTAGCGGGAGGGCCTCCTACGAGCAGTACTTC. Residues: CASSFGTSGRASYEQYF.